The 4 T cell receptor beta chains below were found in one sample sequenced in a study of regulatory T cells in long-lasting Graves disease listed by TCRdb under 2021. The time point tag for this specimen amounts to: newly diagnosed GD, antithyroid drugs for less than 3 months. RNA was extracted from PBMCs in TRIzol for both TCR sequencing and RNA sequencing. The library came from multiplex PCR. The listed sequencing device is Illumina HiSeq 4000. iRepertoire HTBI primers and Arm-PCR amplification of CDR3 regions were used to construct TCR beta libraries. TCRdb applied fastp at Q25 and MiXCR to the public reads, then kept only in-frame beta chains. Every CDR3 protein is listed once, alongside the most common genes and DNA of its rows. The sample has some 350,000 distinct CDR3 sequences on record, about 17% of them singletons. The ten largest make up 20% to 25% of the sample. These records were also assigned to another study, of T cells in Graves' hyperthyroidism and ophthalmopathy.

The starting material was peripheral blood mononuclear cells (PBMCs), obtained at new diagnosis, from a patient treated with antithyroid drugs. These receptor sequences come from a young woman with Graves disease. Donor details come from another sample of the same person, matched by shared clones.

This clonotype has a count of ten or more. The CDR3 coding sequence is TGTGCCAGCAGTGAAGGGGGGGAGTCCACTGAAGCTTTCTTT. Residues: CASSEGGESTEAFF. The chain has TRBV6-1 and TRBJ1-1; D possibly corresponds to TRBD1 (5 bases). There are 14 residues in the CDR3. Germline V gene sequence: CDR1 MNHNS, CDR2 SASEGT. The V gene lost 1 base and the J gene lost 4 bases, with 10 bases spanning the gap.

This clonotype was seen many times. The CDR3 reads CASSENTGQTEAFF. CDR3 in DNA: TGCGCCAGCAGTGAGAATACAGGGCAAACTGAAGCTTTCTTT. The chain employs TRBV10-1 and TRBJ1-1, with a weak D call TRBD1 (6 bases). CDR3 length: 14 residues. Trimming left V 2 bases short and J 5 bases short, with 12 bases between. CDR1 is WNHNN, CDR2 SYGVQD, per germline (reference sequence).

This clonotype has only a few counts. CDR3 sequence (DNA): TGTGCCAGTAGTCGGACAGTCGATCATGAGCAGTTCTTC. Protein: CASSRTVDHEQFF. This sequence joins TRBV19 and TRBJ2-1; possibly TRBD1 for D (6 bases). Germline V lookup: CDR1 LNHDA, CDR2 SQIVND (reference sequence). Between the trimmed V and J ends, which lost 5 bases and 8 bases, there was a span of 13 bases. The length of the CDR3 is 13 residues.

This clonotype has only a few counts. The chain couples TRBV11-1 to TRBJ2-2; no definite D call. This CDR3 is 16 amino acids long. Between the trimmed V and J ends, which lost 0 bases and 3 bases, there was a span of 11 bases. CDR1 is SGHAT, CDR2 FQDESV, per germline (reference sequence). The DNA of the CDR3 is TGTGCCAGCAGCTTAGCGCTGAGACAAGACACCGGGGAGCTGTTTTTT. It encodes CASSLALRQDTGELFF.